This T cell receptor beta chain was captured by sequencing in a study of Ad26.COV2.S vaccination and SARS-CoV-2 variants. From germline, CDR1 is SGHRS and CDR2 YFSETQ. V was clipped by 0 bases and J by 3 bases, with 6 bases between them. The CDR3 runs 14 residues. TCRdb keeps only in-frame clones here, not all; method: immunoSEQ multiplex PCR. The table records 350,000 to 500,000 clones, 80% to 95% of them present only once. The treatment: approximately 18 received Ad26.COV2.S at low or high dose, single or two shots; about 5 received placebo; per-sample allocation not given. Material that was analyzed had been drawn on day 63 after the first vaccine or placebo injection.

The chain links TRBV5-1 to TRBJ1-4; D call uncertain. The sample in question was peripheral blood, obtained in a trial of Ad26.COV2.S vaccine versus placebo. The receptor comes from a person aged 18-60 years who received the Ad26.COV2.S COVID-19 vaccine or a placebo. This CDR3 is CASSLGQSNEKLFF. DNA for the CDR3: TGCGCCAGCAGCTTGGGTCAGTCTAATGAAAAACTGTTTTTT.